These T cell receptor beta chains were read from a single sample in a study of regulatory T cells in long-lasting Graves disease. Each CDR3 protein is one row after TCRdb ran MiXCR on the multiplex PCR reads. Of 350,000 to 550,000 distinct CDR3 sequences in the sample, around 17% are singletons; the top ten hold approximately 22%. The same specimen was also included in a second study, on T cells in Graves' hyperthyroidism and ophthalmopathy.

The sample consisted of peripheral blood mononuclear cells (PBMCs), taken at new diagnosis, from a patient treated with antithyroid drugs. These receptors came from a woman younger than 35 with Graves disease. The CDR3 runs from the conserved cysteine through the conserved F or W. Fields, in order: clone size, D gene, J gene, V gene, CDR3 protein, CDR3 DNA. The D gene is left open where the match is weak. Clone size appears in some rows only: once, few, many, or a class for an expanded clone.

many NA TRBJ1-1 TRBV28 CASSAGRENTEAFF TGTGCCAGCAGCGCCGGACGGGAGAACACTGAAGCTTTCTTT
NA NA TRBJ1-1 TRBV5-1 CASSLAATLEAFF TGCGCCAGCAGCTTGGCCGCCACCCTTGAAGCTTTCTTT
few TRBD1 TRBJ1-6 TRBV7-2 CASRNKKGQDFGSPLHF TGTGCCAGCAGGAATAAGAAAGGACAGGATTTCGGTTCACCCCTCCACTTT
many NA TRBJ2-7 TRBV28 CASSASGTIEQYF TGTGCCAGCAGTGCATCCGGGACGATCGAGCAGTACTTC
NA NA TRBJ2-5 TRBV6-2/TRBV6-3 CASSYAWQTKETQYF TGTGCCAGCAGTTACGCTTGGCAGACCAAAGAGACCCAGTACTTC
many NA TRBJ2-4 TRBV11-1 CASSHSGSKNIQYF TGTGCCAGCAGCCATTCGGGCAGCAAAAACATTCAGTACTTC
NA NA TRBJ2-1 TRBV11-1 CASSPLGGREYNEQFF TGTGCCAGCAGCCCCCTAGGGGGGAGAGAATACAATGAGCAGTTCTTC
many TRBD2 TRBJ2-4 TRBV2 CASSGHILAGGQGNIQYF TGTGCCAGCAGTGGACACATCCTAGCGGGAGGCCAGGGAAACATTCAGTACTTC
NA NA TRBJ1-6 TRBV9 CASSADSNSPLHF TGTGCCAGCAGCGCCGACAGTAATTCACCCCTCCACTTT
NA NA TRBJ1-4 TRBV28 CASSLLGVEKLFF TGTGCCAGCAGTTTACTGGGTGTTGAAAAACTGTTTTTT
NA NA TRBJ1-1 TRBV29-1 CSVAREDTEAFF TGCAGCGTTGCCCGGGAGGACACTGAAGCTTTCTTT
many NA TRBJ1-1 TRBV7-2 CASSYAYRVRGNTEAFF TGTGCCAGCAGCTACGCCTACAGGGTGAGGGGGAACACTGAAGCTTTCTTT
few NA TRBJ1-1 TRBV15 CATSRDIRQGEAFF TGTGCCACCAGCAGAGATATAAGACAAGGCGAAGCTTTCTTT
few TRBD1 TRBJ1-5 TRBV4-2 CASSQDDRDQPQHF TGTGCCAGCAGCCAAGATGACAGGGATCAGCCCCAGCATTTT
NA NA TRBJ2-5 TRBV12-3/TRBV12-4 CASTPQAGNQETQYF TGTGCCAGCACCCCCCAGGCGGGTAACCAAGAGACCCAGTACTTC
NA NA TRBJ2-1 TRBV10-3 CAISERDEQFF TGTGCCATCAGTGAGCGGGATGAGCAGTTCTTC
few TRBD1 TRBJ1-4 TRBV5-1 CASSARTGIHNEKLFF TGCGCCAGCAGCGCAAGGACAGGGATTCATAATGAAAAACTGTTTTTT
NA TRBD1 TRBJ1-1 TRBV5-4 CASSLQGEITEAFF TGTGCCAGCAGCTTGCAGGGGGAAATCACTGAAGCTTTCTTT
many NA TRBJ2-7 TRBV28 CASSFLPGRGSTYEQYF TGTGCCAGCAGTTTTCTCCCGGGTCGAGGGTCAACCTACGAGCAGTACTTC
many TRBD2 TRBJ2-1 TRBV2 CASRRLAGGGGDEQFF TGTGCCAGCAGGAGACTAGCGGGAGGAGGGGGCGATGAGCAGTTCTTC
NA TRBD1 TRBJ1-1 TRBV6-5 CASSYPGRQGRPEAFF TGTGCCAGCAGTTACCCCGGTCGACAGGGTAGACCTGAAGCTTTCTTT
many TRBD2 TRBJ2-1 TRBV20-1 CSARRLAGGGIYEQFF TGCAGTGCTAGGAGACTAGCGGGAGGGGGAATCTATGAGCAGTTCTTC
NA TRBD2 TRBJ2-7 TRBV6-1 CASKTSGTYEQYF TGTGCCAGCAAGACTAGCGGCACCTACGAGCAGTACTTC
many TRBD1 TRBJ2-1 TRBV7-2 CASSLAAGGVEQFF TGTGCCAGCAGCTTAGCTGCAGGGGGCGTTGAGCAGTTCTTC
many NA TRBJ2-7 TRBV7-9 CASSPSNREEQYF TGTGCCAGCAGCCCCTCCAACCGGGAAGAGCAGTACTTC
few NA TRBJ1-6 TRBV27 CASSSVYNSPLHF TGTGCCAGCAGTTCTGTATATAATTCACCCCTCCACTTT
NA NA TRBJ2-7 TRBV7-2 CASSPPQLAYEQYF TGTGCCAGCAGTCCTCCGCAGCTCGCCTACGAGCAGTACTTC
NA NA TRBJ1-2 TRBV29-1 CSVAHSNYGYTF TGCAGCGTTGCCCATAGTAACTATGGCTACACCTTC
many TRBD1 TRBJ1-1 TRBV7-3 CASSPRTGVDTEAFF TGTGCCAGCAGCCCAAGGACAGGCGTCGACACTGAAGCTTTCTTT
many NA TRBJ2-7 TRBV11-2 CASSPEGQLTSYEQYF TGTGCCAGCAGCCCTGAGGGTCAGTTGACGTCCTACGAGCAGTACTTC
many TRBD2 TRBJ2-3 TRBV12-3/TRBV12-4 CASSLSDGTSSDTQYF TGTGCCAGCAGTTTAAGTGACGGGACTAGTTCAGATACGCAGTATTTT
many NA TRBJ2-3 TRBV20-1 CRPLDATQYF TGCAGACCTCTGGACGCTACGCAGTATTTT
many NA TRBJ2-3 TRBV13 CASSLLEADTQYF TGTGCCAGCAGCTTATTGGAGGCAGATACGCAGTATTTT
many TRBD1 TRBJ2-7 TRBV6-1 CASRPGGNFGEQYF TGTGCCAGCAGGCCAGGGGGCAATTTTGGCGAGCAGTACTTC
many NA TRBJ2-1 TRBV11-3 CASSPPGQYNEQFF TGTGCCAGCAGCCCCCCGGGACAATACAATGAGCAGTTCTTC
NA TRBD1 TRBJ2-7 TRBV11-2 CASSLVTGVTYEQYF TGTGCCAGCAGCTTAGTAACAGGGGTCACGTACGAGCAGTACTTC
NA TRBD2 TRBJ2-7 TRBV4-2 CASSPRTSGSLSYEQYF TGTGCCAGCAGCCCTAGGACTAGCGGGAGCCTCTCCTACGAGCAGTACTTC
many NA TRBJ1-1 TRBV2 CASSGGFAFF TGTGCCAGCAGTGGCGGGTTTGCTTTCTTT
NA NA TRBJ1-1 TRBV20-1 CSAREKLMNTEAFF TGCAGTGCTAGAGAGAAACTTATGAACACTGAAGCTTTCTTT
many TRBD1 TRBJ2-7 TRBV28 CASSEPGTGSYEQYF TGTGCCAGCAGTGAACCCGGGACAGGGTCTTACGAGCAGTACTTC
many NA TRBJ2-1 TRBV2 CASRVGRTYNEQFF TGTGCCAGCAGGGTCGGACGGACCTACAATGAGCAGTTCTTC
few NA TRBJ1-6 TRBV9 CARSYRYDGSPLHF TGTGCCAGATCGTACCGGTACGATGGTTCACCCCTCCACTTT
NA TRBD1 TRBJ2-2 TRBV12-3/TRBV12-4 CASSPTWTGVLRNTGELFF TGTGCCAGCAGCCCTACATGGACAGGAGTTTTGAGGAACACCGGGGAGCTGTTTTTT
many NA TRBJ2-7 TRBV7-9 CASTPGTQGGYEQYF TGTGCCAGCACCCCCGGGACCCAAGGCGGGTACGAGCAGTACTTC
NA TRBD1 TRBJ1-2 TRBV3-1 CASSRTGGKNYGYTF TGTGCCAGCAGCCGAACAGGGGGCAAAAACTATGGCTACACCTTC
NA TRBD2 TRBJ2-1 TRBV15 CATRTAGGPSEQFF TGTGCCACCAGGACAGCGGGAGGGCCCAGTGAGCAGTTCTTC
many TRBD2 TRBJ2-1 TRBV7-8 CASSLAGGSEQFF TGTGCCAGCAGCTTAGCTGGCGGGAGTGAGCAGTTCTTC
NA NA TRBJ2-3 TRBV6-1 CASTPGGAQWGDTQYF TGTGCCAGCACTCCCGGGGGTGCTCAATGGGGGGATACGCAGTATTTT
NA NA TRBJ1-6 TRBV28 CASRRSVGSPLHF TGTGCCAGCAGGCGATCCGTGGGCTCACCCCTCCACTTT
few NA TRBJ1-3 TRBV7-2 CASSRPNSFGNTIYF TGTGCCAGCAGCCGACCCAACTCCTTTGGAAACACCATATATTTT
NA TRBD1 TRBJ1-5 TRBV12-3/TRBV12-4 CASRSDREPNQPQHF TGTGCCAGCAGATCCGACAGGGAGCCCAATCAGCCCCAGCATTTT
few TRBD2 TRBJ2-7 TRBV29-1 CSVGFGTSGRIKQYF TGCAGCGTTGGCTTCGGGACTAGCGGGAGAATCAAGCAGTACTTC
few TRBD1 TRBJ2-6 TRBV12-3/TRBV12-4 CASTKGQGVFAGANVLTF TGTGCCAGCACCAAGGGACAGGGGGTTTTCGCTGGGGCCAACGTCCTGACTTTC
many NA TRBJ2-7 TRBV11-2 CASSPDGAGEQYF TGTGCCAGCAGCCCAGACGGTGCCGGCGAGCAGTACTTC
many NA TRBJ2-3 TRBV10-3 CAISEERTSTDTQYF TGTGCCATCAGTGAAGAGCGGACTAGCACAGATACGCAGTATTTT
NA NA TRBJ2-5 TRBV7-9 CASSLMVGQETQYF TGTGCCAGCAGCTTAATGGTTGGACAAGAGACCCAGTACTTC